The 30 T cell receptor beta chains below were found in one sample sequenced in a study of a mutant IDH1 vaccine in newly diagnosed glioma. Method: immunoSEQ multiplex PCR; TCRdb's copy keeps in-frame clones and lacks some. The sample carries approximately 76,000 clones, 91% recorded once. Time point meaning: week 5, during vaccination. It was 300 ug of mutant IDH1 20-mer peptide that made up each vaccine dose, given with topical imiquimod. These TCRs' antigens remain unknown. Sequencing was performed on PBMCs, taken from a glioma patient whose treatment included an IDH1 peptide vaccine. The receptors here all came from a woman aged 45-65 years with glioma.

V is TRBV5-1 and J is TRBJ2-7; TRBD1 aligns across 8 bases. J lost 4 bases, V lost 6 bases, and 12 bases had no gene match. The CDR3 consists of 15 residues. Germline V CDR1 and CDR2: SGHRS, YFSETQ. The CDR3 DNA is TGCGCCAGCACGTACGAACAGGGGGGACCTTACGAGCAGTACTTC. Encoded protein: CASTYEQGGPYEQYF.

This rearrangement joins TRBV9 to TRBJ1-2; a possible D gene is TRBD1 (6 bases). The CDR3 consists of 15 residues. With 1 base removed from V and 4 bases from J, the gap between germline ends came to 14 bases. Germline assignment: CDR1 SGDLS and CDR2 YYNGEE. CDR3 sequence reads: CASSVPGQILYGYTF. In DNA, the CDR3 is TGTGCCAGCAGCGTACCCGGACAGATCCTCTATGGCTACACCTTC. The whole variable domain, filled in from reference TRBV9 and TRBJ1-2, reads DSGVTQTPKHLITATGQRVTLRCSPRSGDLSVYWYQQSLDQGLQFLIQYYNGEERAKGNILERFSAQQFPDLHSELNLSSLELGDSALYFCASSVPGQILYGYTFGSGTRLTVV.

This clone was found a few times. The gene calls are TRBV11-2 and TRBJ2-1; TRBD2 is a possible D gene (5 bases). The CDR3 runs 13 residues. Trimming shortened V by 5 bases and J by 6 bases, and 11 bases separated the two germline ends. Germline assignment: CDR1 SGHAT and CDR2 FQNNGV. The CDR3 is CASSVEAANEQFF. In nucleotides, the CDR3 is TGTGCCAGCAGCGTGGAGGCAGCCAATGAGCAGTTCTTC.

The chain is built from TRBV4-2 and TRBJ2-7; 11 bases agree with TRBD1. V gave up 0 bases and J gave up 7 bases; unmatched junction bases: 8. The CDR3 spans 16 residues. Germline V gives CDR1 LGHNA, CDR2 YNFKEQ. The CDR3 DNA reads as TGTGCCAGCAGCCAAGATTGGGGGACAGGGGGTCAGGAGCAGTACTTC. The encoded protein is CASSQDWGTGGQEQYF.

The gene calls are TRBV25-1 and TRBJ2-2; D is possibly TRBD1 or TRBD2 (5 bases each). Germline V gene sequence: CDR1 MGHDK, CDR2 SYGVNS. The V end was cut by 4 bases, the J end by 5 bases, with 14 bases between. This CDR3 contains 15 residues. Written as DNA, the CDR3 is TGTGCCAGCAGTGGAGGGGAGATGCGTACCGGGGAGCTGTTTTTT. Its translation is CASSGGEMRTGELFF.

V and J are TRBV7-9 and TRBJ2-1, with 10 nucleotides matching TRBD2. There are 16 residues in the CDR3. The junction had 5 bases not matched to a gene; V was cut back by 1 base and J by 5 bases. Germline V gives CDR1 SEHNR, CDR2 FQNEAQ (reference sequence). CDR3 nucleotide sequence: TGTGCCAGCAGCTTAGGGAGGACTAGCGGACACAATGAGCAGTTCTTC. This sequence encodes CASSLGRTSGHNEQFF.

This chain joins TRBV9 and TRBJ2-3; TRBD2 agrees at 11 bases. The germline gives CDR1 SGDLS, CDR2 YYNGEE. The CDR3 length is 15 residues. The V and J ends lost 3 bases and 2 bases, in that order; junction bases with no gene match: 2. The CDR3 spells CASSGTSGFTDTQYF. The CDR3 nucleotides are TGTGCCAGCAGCGGGACTAGCGGGTTCACAGATACGCAGTATTTT.

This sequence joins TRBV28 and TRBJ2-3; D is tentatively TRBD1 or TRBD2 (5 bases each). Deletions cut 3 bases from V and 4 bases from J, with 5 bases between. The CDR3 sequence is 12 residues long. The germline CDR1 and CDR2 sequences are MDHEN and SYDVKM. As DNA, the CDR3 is TGTGCCAGCAGTTTGGGGGCAGATACGCAGTATTTT. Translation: CASSLGADTQYF.

This CDR3 is CASSLRSGNTGELFF. The CDR3 DNA follows: TGTGCCAGCAGCCTCCGTTCCGGGAACACCGGGGAGCTGTTTTTT. This rearrangement joins TRBV7-3 to TRBJ2-2; no definite D call. Per germline, CDR1 SGHTA and CDR2 FQGTGA. The CDR3 sequence is 15 residues long. The ends were cut back, 5 bases at V and 1 base at J, with 11 bases in the middle.

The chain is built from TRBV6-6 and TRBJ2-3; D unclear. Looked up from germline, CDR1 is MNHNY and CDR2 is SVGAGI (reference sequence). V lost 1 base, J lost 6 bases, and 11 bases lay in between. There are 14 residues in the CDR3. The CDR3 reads CASSYWSYGDTQYF. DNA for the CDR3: TGTGCCAGCAGTTACTGGTCCTATGGGGATACGCAGTATTTT.

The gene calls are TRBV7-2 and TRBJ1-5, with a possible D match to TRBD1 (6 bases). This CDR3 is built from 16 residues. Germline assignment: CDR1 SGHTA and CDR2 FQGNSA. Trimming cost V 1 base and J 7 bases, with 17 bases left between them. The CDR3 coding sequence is TGTGCCAGCAGCTTAGGATGGGCAGGGGCAGGGCAGCCCCAGCATTTT. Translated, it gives CASSLGWAGAGQPQHF. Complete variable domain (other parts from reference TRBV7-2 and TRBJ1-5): GAGVSQSPSNKVTEKGKDVELRCDPISGHTALYWYRQSLGQGLEFLIYFQGNSAPDKSGLPSDRFSAERTGGSVSTLTIQRTQQEDSAVYLCASSLGWAGAGQPQHFGDGTRLSIL.

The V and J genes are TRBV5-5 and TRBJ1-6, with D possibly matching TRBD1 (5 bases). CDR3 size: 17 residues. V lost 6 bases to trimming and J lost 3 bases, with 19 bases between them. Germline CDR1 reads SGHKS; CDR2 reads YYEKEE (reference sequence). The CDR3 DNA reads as TGTGCCAGCACCCTTCGGGGGGATTTCAGCTATAATTCACCCCTCCACTTT. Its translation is CASTLRGDFSYNSPLHF.

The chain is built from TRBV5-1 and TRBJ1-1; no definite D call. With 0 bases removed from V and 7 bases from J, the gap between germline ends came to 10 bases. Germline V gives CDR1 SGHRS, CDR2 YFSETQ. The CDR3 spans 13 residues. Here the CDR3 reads CASSLDPGLEAFF. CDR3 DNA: TGCGCCAGCAGCTTGGACCCAGGCCTTGAAGCTTTCTTT.

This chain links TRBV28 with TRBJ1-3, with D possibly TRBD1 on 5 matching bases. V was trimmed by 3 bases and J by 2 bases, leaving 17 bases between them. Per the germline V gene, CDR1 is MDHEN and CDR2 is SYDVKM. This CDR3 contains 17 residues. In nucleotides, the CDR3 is TGTGCCAGCAGTTTTGAGGCAGGGATCACCCCTGGAAACACCATATATTTT. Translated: CASSFEAGITPGNTIYF.

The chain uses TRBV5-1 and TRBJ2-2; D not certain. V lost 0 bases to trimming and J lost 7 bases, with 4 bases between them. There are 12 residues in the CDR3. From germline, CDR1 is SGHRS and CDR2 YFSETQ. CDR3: CASSLEGGELFF. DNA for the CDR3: TGCGCCAGCAGCTTGGAAGGCGGGGAGCTGTTTTTT.

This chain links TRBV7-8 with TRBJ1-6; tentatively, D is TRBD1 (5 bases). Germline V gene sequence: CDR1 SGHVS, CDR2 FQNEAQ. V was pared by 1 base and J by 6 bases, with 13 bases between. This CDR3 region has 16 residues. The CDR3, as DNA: TGTGCCAGCAGCTTAGTTCAGGGTCAAATTAATTCACCCCTCCACTTT. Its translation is CASSLVQGQINSPLHF.

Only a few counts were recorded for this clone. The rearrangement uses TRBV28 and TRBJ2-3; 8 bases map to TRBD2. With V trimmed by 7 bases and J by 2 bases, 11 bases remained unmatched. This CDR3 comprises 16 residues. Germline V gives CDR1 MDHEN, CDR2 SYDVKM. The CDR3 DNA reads TGTGCCAGCAAAGGGTTCGGGAGGGTTAACACAGATACGCAGTATTTT. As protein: CASKGFGRVNTDTQYF. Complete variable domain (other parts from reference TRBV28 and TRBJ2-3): DVKVTQSSRYLVKRTGEKVFLECVQDMDHENMFWYRQDPGLGLRLIYFSYDVKMKEKGDIPEGYSVSREKKERFSLILESASTNQTSMYLCASKGFGRVNTDTQYFGPGTRLTVL.

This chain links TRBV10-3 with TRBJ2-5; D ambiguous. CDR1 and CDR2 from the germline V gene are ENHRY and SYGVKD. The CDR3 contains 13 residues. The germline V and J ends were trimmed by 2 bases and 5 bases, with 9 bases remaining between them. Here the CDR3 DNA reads TGTGCCATCAGTGAGGCATACGAGGAGACCCAGTACTTC. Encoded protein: CAISEAYEETQYF.

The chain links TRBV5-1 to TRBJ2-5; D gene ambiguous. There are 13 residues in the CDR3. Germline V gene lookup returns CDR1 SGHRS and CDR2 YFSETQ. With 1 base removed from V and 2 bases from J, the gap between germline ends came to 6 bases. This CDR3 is CASSLQFQETQYF. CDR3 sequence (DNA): TGCGCCAGCAGCTTGCAGTTTCAAGAGACCCAGTACTTC.

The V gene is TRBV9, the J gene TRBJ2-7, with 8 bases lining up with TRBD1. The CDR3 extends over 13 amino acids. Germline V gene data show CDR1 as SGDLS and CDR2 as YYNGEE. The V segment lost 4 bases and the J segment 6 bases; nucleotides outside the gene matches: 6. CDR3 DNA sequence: TGTGCCAGCAGCCTAGCCGGGACAGGCGAGCAGTACTTC. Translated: CASSLAGTGEQYF. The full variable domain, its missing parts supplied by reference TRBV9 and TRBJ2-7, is DSGVTQTPKHLITATGQRVTLRCSPRSGDLSVYWYQQSLDQGLQFLIQYYNGEERAKGNILERFSAQQFPDLHSELNLSSLELGDSALYFCASSLAGTGEQYFGPGTRLTVT.

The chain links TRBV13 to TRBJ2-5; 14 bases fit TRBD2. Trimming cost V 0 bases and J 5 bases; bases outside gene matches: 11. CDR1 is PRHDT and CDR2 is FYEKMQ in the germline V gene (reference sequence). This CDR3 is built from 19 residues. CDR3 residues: CASSLGPPGLAGAWETQYF. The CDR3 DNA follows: TGTGCCAGCAGCTTAGGCCCTCCGGGACTAGCGGGAGCATGGGAGACCCAGTACTTC.

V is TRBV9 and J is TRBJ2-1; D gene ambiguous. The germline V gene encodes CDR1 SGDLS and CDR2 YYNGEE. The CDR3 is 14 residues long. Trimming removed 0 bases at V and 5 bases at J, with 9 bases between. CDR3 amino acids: CASSVVDFDNEQFF. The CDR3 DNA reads TGTGCCAGCAGCGTAGTAGATTTCGACAATGAGCAGTTCTTC.

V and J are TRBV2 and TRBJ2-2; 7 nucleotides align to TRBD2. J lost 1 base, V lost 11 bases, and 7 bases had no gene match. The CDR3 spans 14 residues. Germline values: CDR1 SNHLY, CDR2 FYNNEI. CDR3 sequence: CARAGRVNTGELFF. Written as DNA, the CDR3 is TGTGCCCGCGCAGGGAGGGTGAACACCGGGGAGCTGTTTTTT.

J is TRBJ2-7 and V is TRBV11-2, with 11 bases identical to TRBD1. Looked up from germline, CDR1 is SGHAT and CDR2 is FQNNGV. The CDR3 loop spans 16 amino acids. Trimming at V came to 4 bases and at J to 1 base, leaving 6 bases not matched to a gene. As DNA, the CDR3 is TGTGCCAGCAGCTCCTCCGGGACAGGGGGTTCCTACGAGCAGTACTTC. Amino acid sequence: CASSSSGTGGSYEQYF.

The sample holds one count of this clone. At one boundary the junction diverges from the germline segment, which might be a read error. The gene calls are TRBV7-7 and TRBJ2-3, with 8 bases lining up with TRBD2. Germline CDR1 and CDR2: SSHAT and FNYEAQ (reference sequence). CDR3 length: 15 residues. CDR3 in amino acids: CASSLGREGTDTQYF. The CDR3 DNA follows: TGTGCTAGCAGCTTAGGGCGGGAGGGCACAGATACGCAGTATTTT.

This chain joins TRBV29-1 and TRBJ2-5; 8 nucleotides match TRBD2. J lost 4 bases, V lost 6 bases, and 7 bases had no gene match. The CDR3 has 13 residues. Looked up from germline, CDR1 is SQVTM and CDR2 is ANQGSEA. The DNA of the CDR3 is TGCAGCGTGGGGGGACTAGGAGGAGAGACCCAGTACTTC. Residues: CSVGGLGGETQYF. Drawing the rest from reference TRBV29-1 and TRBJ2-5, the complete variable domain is SAVISQKPSRDICQRGTSLTIQCQVDSQVTMMFWYRQQPGQSLTLIATANQGSEATYESGFVIDKFPISRPNLTFSTLTVSNMSPEDSSIYLCSVGGLGGETQYFGPGTRLLVL.

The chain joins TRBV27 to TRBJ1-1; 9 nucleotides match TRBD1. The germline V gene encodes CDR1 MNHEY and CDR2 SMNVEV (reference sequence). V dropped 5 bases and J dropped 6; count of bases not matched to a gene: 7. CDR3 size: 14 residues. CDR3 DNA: TGTGCCAGCAGTCAGGACAGGGACAGGGCTGAAGCTTTCTTT. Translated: CASSQDRDRAEAFF.

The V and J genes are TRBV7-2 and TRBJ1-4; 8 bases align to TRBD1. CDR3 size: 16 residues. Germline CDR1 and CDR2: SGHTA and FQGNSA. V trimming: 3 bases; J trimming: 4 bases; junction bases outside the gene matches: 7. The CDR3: CASSFSLGQGNEKLFF. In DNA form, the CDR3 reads TGTGCCAGCAGCTTTTCCCTAGGACAGGGTAATGAAAAACTGTTTTTT.

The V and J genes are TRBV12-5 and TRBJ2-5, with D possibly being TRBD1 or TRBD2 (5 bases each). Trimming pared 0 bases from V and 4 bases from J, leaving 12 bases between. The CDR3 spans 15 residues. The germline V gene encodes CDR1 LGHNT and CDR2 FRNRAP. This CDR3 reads CASGLVGQRGETQYF. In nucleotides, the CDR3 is TGTGCTAGTGGTTTGGTAGGGCAGAGGGGAGAGACCCAGTACTTC.

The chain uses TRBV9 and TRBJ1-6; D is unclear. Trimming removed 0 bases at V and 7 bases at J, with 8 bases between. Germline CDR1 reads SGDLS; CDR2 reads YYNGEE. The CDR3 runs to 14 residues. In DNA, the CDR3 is TGTGCCAGCAGCGTAGTTGGCCAAAATTCACCCCTCCACTTT. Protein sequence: CASSVVGQNSPLHF.